A single sample gave rise to the 14 T cell receptor beta chains below, sequenced in a study of shared clonotypes between healthy human individuals. Measured with immunoSEQ multiplex PCR; TCRdb has only the in-frame clones, and not every one. The data show roughly 220,000 clones, 60% to 70% seen once. The sample consisted of memory CD4+ T cells sorted from blood. Subset given: CD45RA-negative fraction. The receptors here all came from a man between 25 and 39 years old in good health.

The gene calls are TRBV7-2 and TRBJ2-3, with a weak D call TRBD2 (5 bases). Trimming left V 1 base short and J 7 bases short, with 6 bases between. The CDR3 length is 12 residues. Germline CDR1 and CDR2: SGHTA and FQGNSA. Here the CDR3 reads CASSLGGNTQYF. CDR3 DNA sequence: TGTGCCAGCAGCTTAGGAGGGAATACGCAGTATTTT.

This chain connects TRBV2 to TRBJ2-7, with D perhaps TRBD1 (6 bases). CDR1 SNHLY and CDR2 FYNNEI come from the germline V gene. This CDR3 comprises 13 residues. V lost 7 bases and J lost 3, with 13 bases in between. This CDR3 is CASTRGVDYEQYF. The CDR3, as DNA: TGTGCCAGCACCAGGGGTGTAGACTACGAGCAGTACTTC.

The chain employs TRBV18 and TRBJ2-6; TRBD2 agrees at 7 bases. The CDR3 covers 14 residues. V lost 5 bases and J lost 2; bases outside the gene matches: 0. Germline values: CDR1 KGHSH, CDR2 LQKENI. The CDR3: CASSSGTGANVLTF. The CDR3 DNA is TGTGCCAGCTCAAGCGGGACTGGGGCCAACGTCCTGACTTTC.

About this clone: The identical CDR3 is also encoded by other nucleotide sequences in the sample. The CDR3 region has the DNA TGCGCCAGCAGCCCCGGACTAGCGGAAAGCACAGATACGCAGTATTTT. The encoded protein is CASSPGLAESTDTQYF. The J gene is TRBJ2-3, the V gene TRBV5-1; 10 bases fit TRBD2. Unmatched junction bases numbered 5, after V lost 4 bases and J lost 0 bases. Germline V CDR1 and CDR2: SGHRS, YFSETQ. The CDR3 runs 16 residues.

The gene calls are TRBV6-5 and TRBJ1-2, with a tentative D call TRBD1 (5 bases). V shed 0 bases and J shed 5 bases, with 16 bases lying between them. CDR3 size: 16 residues. Germline assignment: CDR1 MNHEY and CDR2 SVGAGI. The CDR3 here is CASSYSVTAGGYGYTF. In DNA, the CDR3 is TGTGCCAGCAGTTACTCGGTTACAGCGGGGGGGTATGGCTACACCTTC.

This rearrangement joins TRBV28 to TRBJ1-1; D is unclear. The CDR3 has 14 amino acids. CDR1 and CDR2 (germline): MDHEN, SYDVKM. Trimming removed 7 bases from V and 9 bases from J, with 21 bases in between. In nucleotides, the CDR3 is TGTGCCAGCACATCGCCGGCCCCCCCTGACAAAGCTTTCTTT. The encoded protein is CASTSPAPPDKAFF. The variable domain in full, completed from reference TRBV28 and TRBJ1-1, reads DVKVTQSSRYLVKRTGEKVFLECVQDMDHENMFWYRQDPGLGLRLIYFSYDVKMKEKGDIPEGYSVSREKKERFSLILESASTNQTSMYLCASTSPAPPDKAFFGQGTRLTVV.

The table lists this clone with a few counts. Here the CDR3 DNA reads TGTGCCAGCACCGGGACAGGGGAGGTGGGCGAGCAGTACTTC. Residues: CASTGTGEVGEQYF. This rearrangement joins TRBV2 to TRBJ2-7; 10 bases map to TRBD1. The CDR3 has 14 amino acids. Trimming at V came to 7 bases and at J to 6 bases, leaving 9 bases not matched to a gene. CDR1 and CDR2 (germline): SNHLY, FYNNEI. Full variable domain (outside the CDR3, taken from reference TRBV2 and TRBJ2-7): EPEVTQTPSHQVTQMGQEVILRCVPISNHLYFYWYRQILGQKVEFLVSFYNNEISEKSEIFDDQFSVERPDGSNFTLKIRSTKLEDSAMYFCASTGTGEVGEQYFGPGTRLTVT.

This sequence joins TRBV5-1 and TRBJ2-2, with D possibly being TRBD1 (5 bases). This CDR3 is 15 amino acids long. Trimming removed 4 bases from V and 1 base from J, with 11 bases in between. CDR1 and CDR2 (germline): SGHRS, YFSETQ. The chain's CDR3 is CASSQDTWNTGELFF. The CDR3 DNA is TGCGCCAGCAGCCAGGACACCTGGAACACCGGGGAGCTGTTTTTT.

The sample holds a few counts of this clone. This chain uses TRBV28 with TRBJ2-1, with TRBD2 matching 12 bases. The CDR3 totals 13 residues. Trimming removed 11 bases from V and 6 bases from J; junction bases left unmatched: 5. Germline values: CDR1 MDHEN, CDR2 SYDVKM. The DNA of the CDR3 is TGTGCCTCGCGACTAGCGGGAGTCAATGAGCAGTTCTTC. This gives the protein CASRLAGVNEQFF. Full variable domain (remainder filled in from reference TRBV28 and TRBJ2-1): DVKVTQSSRYLVKRTGEKVFLECVQDMDHENMFWYRQDPGLGLRLIYFSYDVKMKEKGDIPEGYSVSREKKERFSLILESASTNQTSMYLCASRLAGVNEQFFGPGTRLTVL.

The genes are TRBV27 and TRBJ2-2; tentatively, D is TRBD1 or TRBD2 (6 bases each). V was clipped by 6 bases and J by 5 bases, with 19 bases between them. Germline V lookup: CDR1 MNHEY, CDR2 SMNVEV (reference sequence). The CDR3 spans 16 residues. The CDR3 coding sequence is TGTGCCAGCAGCCGCACCGGGGGCGGGGAGACCGGGGAGCTGTTTTTT. This encodes CASSRTGGGETGELFF.

This clone was found once. Written as DNA, the CDR3 is TGTGCCAGCGAGAGGAGCGGCAATGAGCAGTTCTTC. This codes for CASERSGNEQFF. The rearrangement joins TRBV6-1 to TRBJ2-1, with D perhaps matching TRBD2 (5 bases). Trimming cost V 8 bases and J 6 bases, with 11 bases left between them. The CDR3 has 12 amino acids. Looked up from germline, CDR1 is MNHNS and CDR2 is SASEGT.

This clone was observed a few times. The chain carries TRBV9 and TRBJ1-2, with D hard to call. The CDR3 has 14 residues. V was cut by 3 bases and J by 4 bases, with 13 bases left in between. Germline V gene sequence: CDR1 SGDLS, CDR2 YYNGEE. CDR3 sequence reads: CASSADLLGYGYTF. CDR3 sequence (DNA): TGTGCCAGCAGCGCGGACCTACTTGGCTATGGCTACACCTTC.

This clone was picked up a small number of times. This chain connects TRBV28 to TRBJ2-2; D is ambiguous. V lost 2 bases to trimming and J lost 5 bases, with 9 bases between them. Per the germline V gene, CDR1 is MDHEN and CDR2 is SYDVKM. The CDR3 runs 14 residues. CDR3 loop: CASSLNRWTGELFF. In DNA form, the CDR3 reads TGTGCCAGCAGTTTAAATCGGTGGACCGGGGAGCTGTTTTTT.

V usage is TRBV18 and J usage is TRBJ2-2; 8 bases agree with TRBD2. V shed 6 bases and J 3 bases; nucleotides not matched to a gene: 3. The CDR3 covers 14 residues. CDR1 and CDR2 (germline): KGHSH, LQKENI. Written as DNA, the CDR3 is TGTGCCAGCTCTAGCGGGAAATACACCGGGGAGCTGTTTTTT. Amino acid sequence: CASSSGKYTGELFF.